This T cell receptor (beta chain) was recovered during a study of identical twins. TCRdb fed the 5' RACE reads into MiXCR, producing one record per CDR3 protein. The data contain approximately 550,000 distinct CDR3 sequences, about 20% of them singletons. Broader study findings: Modelling underestimated the level of out-of-frame TCR alpha sharing observed in monozygotic twins.

On this clonotype itself: What it recognizes is unknown.

Healthy Caucasians were all of the donors. Per the germline V gene, CDR1 is DFQATT and CDR2 is SNEGSKA (reference sequence). The CDR3 is 15 residues long. Trimming took off 0 bases at V and 3 bases at J, with 14 bases between the two ends. A further study also used this sample, focusing on yellow fever vaccine responses in identical twins.

The specimen sequenced was CD4+ T cells sorted from blood. The sequence came from a woman between 18 and 29 years old in good health. This chain connects TRBV20-1 to TRBJ1-2; no firm D call. The CDR3 DNA sequence: TGCAGTGCTAGAGATCTAGCGGGCAACTACTATGGCTACACCTTC. Protein: CSARDLAGNYYGYTF.